These T cell receptor beta chains were read from a single sample in a study of blood T cell repertoires in COVID-19. Sequencing used immunoSEQ multiplex PCR; TCRdb keeps in-frame clones, though not all of them. The sample contains approximately 300,000 clones, around 85% of which appear only once. The sequencing sample was made of PBMCs or T cells enriched from blood (not recorded which). The receptors were gathered from a woman in her thirties who had been exposed to COVID-19. CDR3s include the opening cysteine and the closing phenylalanine or tryptophan. Fields, in order: V gene, CDR3 length, clone size, J gene, D gene, CDR3 DNA, CDR3 protein. A D gene is named only where the DNA matches it firmly. Some rows have no size entry. The others give once, few or many, or a class for an expanded clone.

V: TRBV12-2; length: 18; size: -; J: TRBJ2-3; D: -; DNA: TGTGCAAGTCGCTTAGAAGACCTATGTAGGACAGTCGGGGATACGCAGTATTTT; CDR3: CASRLEDLCRTVGDTQYF
V: TRBV7-2; length: 14; size: few; J: TRBJ2-7; D: TRBD1; DNA: TGTGCCAGCAGGGTTGGGGGCAGGGGGAACGAGCAGTACTTC; CDR3: CASRVGGRGNEQYF
V: TRBV15; length: 16; size: -; J: TRBJ1-2; D: TRBD1; DNA: TGTGCCACCAGCAGAGACGAACAGGGGGGCCTAAGTGGCTACACCTTC; CDR3: CATSRDEQGGLSGYTF
V: TRBV30; length: 16; size: -; J: TRBJ1-2; D: -; DNA: TGTGCCTGGGGCGTACCCTTCCATACAGCAAACTATGGCTACACCTTC; CDR3: CAWGVPFHTANYGYTF
V: TRBV7-3; length: 14; size: -; J: TRBJ2-5; D: -; DNA: TGTGCCAGCAGCATGACGAGGGGGGGAGAGACCCAGTACTTC; CDR3: CASSMTRGGETQYF
V: TRBV28; length: 15; size: -; J: TRBJ2-3; D: TRBD2; DNA: TGTGCCAGCAGTTTGGCGGGGGGGAGCACAGATACGCAGTATTTT; CDR3: CASSLAGGSTDTQYF
V: TRBV7-8; length: 17; size: -; J: TRBJ1-5; D: TRBD1; DNA: TGTGCCAGCAGCCCGCGGGACAGGGGAATTAGCAATCAGCCCCAGCATTTT; CDR3: CASSPRDRGISNQPQHF
V: TRBV6-5; length: 14; size: -; J: TRBJ1-3; D: -; DNA: TGTGCCAGCAGTCCCGGGAGATCTGGAAACACCATATATTTT; CDR3: CASSPGRSGNTIYF
V: TRBV10-1; length: 13; size: -; J: TRBJ2-3; D: TRBD1; DNA: TGCGCCAGCAGTGACAGGGGGCTAGATACGCAGTATTTT; CDR3: CASSDRGLDTQYF
V: TRBV3-1/TRBV3-2; length: 20; size: -; J: TRBJ2-1; D: TRBD2; DNA: TGTGCCAGCAGTCCGGGACTAGCGGGGGGCGCCGTTAGCTCCTACAATGAGCAGTTCTTC; CDR3: CASSPGLAGGAVSSYNEQFF
V: TRBV2; length: 14; size: -; J: TRBJ1-2; D: TRBD1; DNA: TGTGCCAGCAGACCGGGACAGATAAACTATGGCTACACCTTC; CDR3: CASRPGQINYGYTF
V: TRBV4-3; length: 16; size: once; J: TRBJ1-4; D: -; DNA: TGCGCCAGCAGCCAAGGCGCTATTTCAACTAATGAAAAACTGTTTTTT; CDR3: CASSQGAISTNEKLFF
V: TRBV29-1; length: 12; size: -; J: TRBJ2-7; D: -; DNA: TGCAGCGTTGGAGGGAGCTCCTACGAGCAGTACTTC; CDR3: CSVGGSSYEQYF
V: TRBV5-1; length: 17; size: -; J: TRBJ1-6; D: TRBD1; DNA: TGCGCCAGCAGCTTAGGGACAGGGGATCGACTGTCTTCACCCCTCCACTTT; CDR3: CASSLGTGDRLSSPLHF
V: TRBV19; length: 16; size: few; J: TRBJ2-1; D: TRBD2; DNA: TGTGCCAGTAGTATAGGGAGAGGGACTAGCGGGAGGGCCGAGTTCTTC; CDR3: CASSIGRGTSGRAEFF
V: TRBV28; length: 16; size: -; J: TRBJ1-5; D: TRBD1; DNA: TGTGCCAGCAGCTCCGCAAGACAGGGGCGTAATCAGCCCCAGCATTTT; CDR3: CASSSARQGRNQPQHF
V: TRBV11-2; length: 15; size: -; J: TRBJ2-1; D: TRBD2; DNA: TGTGCCAGCAGCTTACTACTAGCGGGGGACCGTGAGCAGTTCTTC; CDR3: CASSLLLAGDREQFF
V: TRBV24-1; length: 15; size: -; J: TRBJ2-3; D: -; DNA: TGTGCCACCAGTGATTTTGGCCGGGAGCCAGATACGCAGTATTTT; CDR3: CATSDFGREPDTQYF
V: TRBV7-9; length: 12; size: few; J: TRBJ1-5; D: -; DNA: TGTGCCAGCAGCCGAGCGGGTCAGCCCCAGCATTTT; CDR3: CASSRAGQPQHF
V: TRBV2; length: 15; size: few; J: TRBJ1-6; D: TRBD1; DNA: TGTGCCAGCAGGGCTCCGACAGGGGAGAATTCACCCCTCCACTTT; CDR3: CASRAPTGENSPLHF
V: TRBV28; length: 15; size: few; J: TRBJ1-2; D: -; DNA: TGTGCCAGCAGTTTAGTTCTTCAGGGTAACTATGGCTACACCTTC; CDR3: CASSLVLQGNYGYTF
V: TRBV9; length: 17; size: many; J: TRBJ2-3; D: TRBD2; DNA: TGTGCCAGCAGCGTAGGAGCGGGGGCCCTTAGCACAGATACGCAGTATTTT; CDR3: CASSVGAGALSTDTQYF
V: TRBV5-1; length: 14; size: -; J: TRBJ1-1; D: -; DNA: TGCGCCAGCAGCTTGGCTACAGGGATCACTGAAGCTTTCTTT; CDR3: CASSLATGITEAFF
V: TRBV6-5; length: 16; size: -; J: TRBJ1-4; D: TRBD1; DNA: TGTGCCAGCAGTTACTCCCAGGGGGCAACTAATGAAAAACTGTTTTTT; CDR3: CASSYSQGATNEKLFF
V: TRBV6-5; length: 15; size: -; J: TRBJ2-7; D: -; DNA: TGTGCCAGCAGTTACTCGCCCAGCGAGTCCTACGAGCAGTACTTC; CDR3: CASSYSPSESYEQYF
V: TRBV7-3; length: 15; size: -; J: TRBJ1-2; D: TRBD1; DNA: TGTGCCAGCAGCCCGCAGGCAGGGGGAGATAGTGGCTACACCTTC; CDR3: CASSPQAGGDSGYTF
V: TRBV4-1; length: 15; size: -; J: TRBJ2-1; D: -; DNA: TGCGCCAGCAGCCAACTCAGCGCAGGGAACAATGAGCAGTTCTTC; CDR3: CASSQLSAGNNEQFF
V: TRBV5-4; length: 15; size: -; J: TRBJ2-3; D: -; DNA: TGTGCCAGCAGCTTTCGTGGGGGGGCACGAGATACGCAGTATTTT; CDR3: CASSFRGGARDTQYF
V: TRBV29-1; length: 15; size: -; J: TRBJ2-5; D: -; DNA: TGCAGCGTTGATCTTTTCGGGGAGGACCAAGAGACCCAGTACTTC; CDR3: CSVDLFGEDQETQYF